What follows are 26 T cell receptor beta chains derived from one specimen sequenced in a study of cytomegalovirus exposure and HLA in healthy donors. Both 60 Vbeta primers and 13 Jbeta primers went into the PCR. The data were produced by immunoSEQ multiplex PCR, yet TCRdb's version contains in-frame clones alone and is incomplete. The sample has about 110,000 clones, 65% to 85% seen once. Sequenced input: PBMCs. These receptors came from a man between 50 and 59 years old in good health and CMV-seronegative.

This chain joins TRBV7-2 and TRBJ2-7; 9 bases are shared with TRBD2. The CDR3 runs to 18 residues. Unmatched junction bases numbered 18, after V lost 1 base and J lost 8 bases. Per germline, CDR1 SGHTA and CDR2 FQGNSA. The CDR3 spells CASSLDSLAGTRGNKQYF. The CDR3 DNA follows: TGTGCCAGCAGCTTAGATTCCCTAGCGGGGACCCGTGGTAATAAGCAGTACTTC.

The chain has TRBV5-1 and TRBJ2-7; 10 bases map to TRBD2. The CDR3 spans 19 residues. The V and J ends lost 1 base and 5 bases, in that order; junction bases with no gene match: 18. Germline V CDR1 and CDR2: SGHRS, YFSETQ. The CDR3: CASSLWRRGASGSSHEQYF. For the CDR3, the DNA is TGCGCCAGCAGCTTGTGGCGCCGTGGGGCTAGCGGGAGTTCCCACGAGCAGTACTTC.

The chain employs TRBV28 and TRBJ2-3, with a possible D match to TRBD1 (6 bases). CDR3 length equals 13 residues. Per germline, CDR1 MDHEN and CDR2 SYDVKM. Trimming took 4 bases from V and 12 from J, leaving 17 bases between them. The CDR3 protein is CASSSGTRRYQYF. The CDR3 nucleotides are TGTGCCAGCAGTTCCGGGACAAGGAGGTACCAGTATTTT.

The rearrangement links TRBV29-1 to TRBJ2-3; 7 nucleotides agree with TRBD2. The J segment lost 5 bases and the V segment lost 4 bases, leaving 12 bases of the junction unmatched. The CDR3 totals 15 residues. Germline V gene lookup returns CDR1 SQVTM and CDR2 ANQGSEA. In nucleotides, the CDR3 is TGCAGCGTTGCTGTTAGGACTAGTCCTGGAGATACGCAGTATTTT. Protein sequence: CSVAVRTSPGDTQYF.

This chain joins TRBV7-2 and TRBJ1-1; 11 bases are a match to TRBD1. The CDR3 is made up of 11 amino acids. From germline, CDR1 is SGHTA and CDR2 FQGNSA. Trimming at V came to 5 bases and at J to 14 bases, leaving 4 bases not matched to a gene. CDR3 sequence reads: CASSPGTGGFF. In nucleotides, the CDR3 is TGTGCCAGCAGCCCAGGGACAGGGGGGTTCTTT.

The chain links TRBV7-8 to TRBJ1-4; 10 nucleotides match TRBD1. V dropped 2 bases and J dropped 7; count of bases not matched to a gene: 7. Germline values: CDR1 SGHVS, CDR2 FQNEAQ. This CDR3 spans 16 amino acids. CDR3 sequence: CASSLRLRDRGEKLFF. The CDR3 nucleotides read TGTGCCAGCAGCTTACGGCTCCGGGACAGGGGTGAAAAACTGTTTTTT.

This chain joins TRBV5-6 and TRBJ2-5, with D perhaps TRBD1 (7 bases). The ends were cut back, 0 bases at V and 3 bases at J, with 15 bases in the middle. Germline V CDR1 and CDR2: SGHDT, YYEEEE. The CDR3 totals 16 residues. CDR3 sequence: CASSLGSARGEETQYF. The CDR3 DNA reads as TGTGCCAGCAGCTTGGGGAGCGCCAGGGGGGAAGAGACCCAGTACTTC.

This chain's CDR3 is CASSLTGGDTEAFF. For the CDR3, the DNA is TGTGCCAGCTCCTTAACAGGGGGGGACACTGAAGCTTTCTTT. The chain employs TRBV25-1 and TRBJ1-1; 8 bases line up with TRBD1. V was clipped by 8 bases and J by 3 bases; unmatched bases: 8. CDR1 and CDR2 from the germline V gene are MGHDK and SYGVNS. The CDR3 runs 14 residues. The variable domain in full, completed from reference TRBV25-1 and TRBJ1-1, reads EADIYQTPRYLVIGTGKKITLECSQTMGHDKMYWYQQDPGMELHLIHYSYGVNSTEKGDLSSESTVSRIRTEHFPLTLESARPSHTSQYLCASSLTGGDTEAFFGQGTRLTVV.

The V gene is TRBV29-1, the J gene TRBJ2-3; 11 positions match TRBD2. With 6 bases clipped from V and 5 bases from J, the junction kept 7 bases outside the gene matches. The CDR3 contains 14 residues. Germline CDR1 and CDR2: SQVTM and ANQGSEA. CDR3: CSVVLAGVGDTQYF. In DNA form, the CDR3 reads TGCAGCGTCGTACTAGCGGGAGTCGGAGATACGCAGTATTTT.

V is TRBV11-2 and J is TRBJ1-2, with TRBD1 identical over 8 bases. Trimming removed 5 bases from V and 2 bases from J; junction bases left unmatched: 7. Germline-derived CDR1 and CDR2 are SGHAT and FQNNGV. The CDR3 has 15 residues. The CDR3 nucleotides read TGTGCCAGCAGCCGAGGACAGGGCGCGAACTATGGCTACACCTTC. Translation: CASSRGQGANYGYTF.

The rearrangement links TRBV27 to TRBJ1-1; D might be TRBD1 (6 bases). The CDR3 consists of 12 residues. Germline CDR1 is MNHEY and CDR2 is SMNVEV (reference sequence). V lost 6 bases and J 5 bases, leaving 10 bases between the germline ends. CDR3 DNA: TGTGCCAGCAGCTTCACAGGGACTGAAGCTTTCTTT. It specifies CASSFTGTEAFF.

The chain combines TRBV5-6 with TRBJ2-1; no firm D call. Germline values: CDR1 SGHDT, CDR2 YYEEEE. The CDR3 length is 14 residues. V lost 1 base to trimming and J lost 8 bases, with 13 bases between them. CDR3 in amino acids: CASSLPSGLDEQFF. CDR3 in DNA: TGTGCCAGCAGCTTGCCAAGTGGGCTCGATGAGCAGTTCTTC.

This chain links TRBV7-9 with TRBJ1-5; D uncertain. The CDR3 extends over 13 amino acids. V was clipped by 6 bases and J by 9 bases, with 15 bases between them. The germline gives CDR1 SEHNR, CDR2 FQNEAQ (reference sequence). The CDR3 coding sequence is TGTGCCAGCAGTTCCTCTACCCCGCGGCCCCAGCATTTT. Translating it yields CASSSSTPRPQHF. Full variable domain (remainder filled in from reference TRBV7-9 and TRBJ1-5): DTGVSQNPRHKITKRGQNVTFRCDPISEHNRLYWYRQTLGQGPEFLTYFQNEAQLEKSRLLSDRFSAERPKGSFSTLEIQRTEQGDSAMYLCASSSSTPRPQHFGDGTRLSIL.

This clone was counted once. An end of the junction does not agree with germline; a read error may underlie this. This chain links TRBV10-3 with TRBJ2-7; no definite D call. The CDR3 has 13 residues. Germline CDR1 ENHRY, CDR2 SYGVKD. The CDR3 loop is CAISGTVSYEQCF. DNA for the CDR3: TGTGCCATCAGTGGAACAGTTTCCTACGAGCAGTGCTTC.

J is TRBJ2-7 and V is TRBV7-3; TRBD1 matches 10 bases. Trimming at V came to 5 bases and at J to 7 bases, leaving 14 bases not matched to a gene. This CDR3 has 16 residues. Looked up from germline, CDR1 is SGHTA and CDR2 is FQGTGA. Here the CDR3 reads CASSPTPRTGGEEQYF. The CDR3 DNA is TGTGCCAGCAGCCCGACCCCCCGGACAGGGGGTGAAGAGCAGTACTTC.

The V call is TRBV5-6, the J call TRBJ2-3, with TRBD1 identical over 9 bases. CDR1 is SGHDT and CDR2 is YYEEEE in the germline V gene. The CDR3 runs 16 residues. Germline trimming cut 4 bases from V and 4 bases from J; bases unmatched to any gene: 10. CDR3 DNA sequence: TGTGCCAGCAGCGGAGCGGGACAGGGTCGTCCAGATACGCAGTATTTT. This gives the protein CASSGAGQGRPDTQYF.

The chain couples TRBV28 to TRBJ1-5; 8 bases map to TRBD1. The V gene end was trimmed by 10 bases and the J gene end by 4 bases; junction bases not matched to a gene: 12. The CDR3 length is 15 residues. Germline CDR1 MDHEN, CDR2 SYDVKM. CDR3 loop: CAIQTGQGINQPQHF. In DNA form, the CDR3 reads TGTGCCATTCAGACCGGACAGGGAATAAATCAGCCCCAGCATTTT.

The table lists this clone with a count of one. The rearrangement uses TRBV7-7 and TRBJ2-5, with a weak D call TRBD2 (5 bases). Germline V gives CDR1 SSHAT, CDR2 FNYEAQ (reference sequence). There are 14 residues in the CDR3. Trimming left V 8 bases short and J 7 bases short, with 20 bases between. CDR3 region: CASAEDPIEGTQYF. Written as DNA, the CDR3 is TGTGCCAGCGCGGAGGACCCAATAGAGGGGACCCAGTACTTC.

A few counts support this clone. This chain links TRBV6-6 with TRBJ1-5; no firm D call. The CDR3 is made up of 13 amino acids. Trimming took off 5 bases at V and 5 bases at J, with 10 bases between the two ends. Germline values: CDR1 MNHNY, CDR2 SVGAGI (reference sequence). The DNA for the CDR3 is TGTGCCAGCAGTGGTGGCGGCCATCAGCCCCAGCATTTT. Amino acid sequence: CASSGGGHQPQHF.

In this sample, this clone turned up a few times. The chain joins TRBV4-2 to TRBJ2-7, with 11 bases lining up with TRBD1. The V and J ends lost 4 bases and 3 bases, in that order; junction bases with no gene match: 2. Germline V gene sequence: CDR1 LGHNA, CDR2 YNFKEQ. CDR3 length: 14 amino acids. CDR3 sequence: CASSPGTGGYEQYF. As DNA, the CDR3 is TGTGCCAGCAGCCCCGGGACAGGGGGCTACGAGCAGTACTTC.

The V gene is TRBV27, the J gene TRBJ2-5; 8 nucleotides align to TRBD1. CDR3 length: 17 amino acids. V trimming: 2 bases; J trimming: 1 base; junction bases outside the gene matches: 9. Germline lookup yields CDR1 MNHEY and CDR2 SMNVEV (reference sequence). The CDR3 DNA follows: TGTGCCAGCAGTTTAATCTGGACAGGGCAACTCCAAGAGACCCAGTACTTC. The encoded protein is CASSLIWTGQLQETQYF.

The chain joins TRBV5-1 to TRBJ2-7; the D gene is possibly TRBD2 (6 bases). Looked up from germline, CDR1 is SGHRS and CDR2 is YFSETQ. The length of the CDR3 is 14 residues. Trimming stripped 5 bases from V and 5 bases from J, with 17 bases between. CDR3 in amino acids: CASREGVGSHEQYF. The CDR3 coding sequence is TGCGCCAGCAGGGAGGGAGTGGGCAGCCACGAGCAGTACTTC. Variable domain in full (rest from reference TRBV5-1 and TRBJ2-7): KAGVTQTPRYLIKTRGQQVTLSCSPISGHRSVSWYQQTPGQGLQFLFEYFSETQRNKGNFPGRFSGRQFSNSRSEMNVSTLELGDSALYLCASREGVGSHEQYFGPGTRLTVT.

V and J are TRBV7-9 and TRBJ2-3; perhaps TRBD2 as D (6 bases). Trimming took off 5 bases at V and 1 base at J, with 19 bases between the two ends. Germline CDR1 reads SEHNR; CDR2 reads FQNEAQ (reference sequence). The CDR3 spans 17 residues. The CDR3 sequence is CASSHTAYGSGTDTQYF. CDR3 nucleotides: TGTGCCAGCAGCCATACAGCGTACGGGAGCGGCACAGATACGCAGTATTTT.

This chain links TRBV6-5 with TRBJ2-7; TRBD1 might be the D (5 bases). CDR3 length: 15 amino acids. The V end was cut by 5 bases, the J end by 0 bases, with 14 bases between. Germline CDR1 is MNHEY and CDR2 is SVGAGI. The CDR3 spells CASSRQLPSSYEQYF. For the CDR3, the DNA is TGTGCCAGCAGTCGACAGCTTCCTAGCTCCTACGAGCAGTACTTC.

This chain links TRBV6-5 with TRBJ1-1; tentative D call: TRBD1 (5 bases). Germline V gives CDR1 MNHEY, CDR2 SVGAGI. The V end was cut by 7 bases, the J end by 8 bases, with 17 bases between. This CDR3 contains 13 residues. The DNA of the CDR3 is TGTGCCAGCAACGACCCGGTGGACAAAGAAGCTTTCTTT. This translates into CASNDPVDKEAFF.

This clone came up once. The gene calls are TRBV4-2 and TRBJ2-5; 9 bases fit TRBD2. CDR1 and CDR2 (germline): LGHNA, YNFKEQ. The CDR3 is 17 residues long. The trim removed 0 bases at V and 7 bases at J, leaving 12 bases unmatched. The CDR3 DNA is TGTGCCAGCAGCCAAGAGGGTAGTGGCGGGAGGGCCGGGACCCAGTACTTC. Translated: CASSQEGSGGRAGTQYF.